These T cell receptor beta chains were read from a single sample in a study of chemoradiotherapy in HPV16-positive cancers. Sequencing was performed with immunoSEQ multiplex PCR; in TCRdb, only in-frame clones are kept and a portion is missing. This table holds 13,000 or so clones, just under 70% found once. Sample collection occurred from a patient who underwent chemoradiotherapy. The receptors were gathered from a human donor with HPV-associated anogenital cancer. CDR3s include the opening cysteine and the closing phenylalanine or tryptophan. D genes are given only for firm matches. A clone size is listed for some rows: how often the clone was seen (once, few, many), or a class if it is expanded.

j_gene: TRBJ2-3; d_gene: TRBD2; abundance: once; v_gene: TRBV6-1; CDR3aa: CASSEGLAGTDTQYF; CDR3nt: TGTGCCAGCAGTGAAGGACTAGCGGGCACAGATACGCAGTATTTT
j_gene: TRBJ2-2; d_gene: TRBD1; abundance: few; v_gene: TRBV5-1; CDR3aa: CASRRQGASSTGELFF; CDR3nt: TGCGCCAGCAGGCGACAGGGGGCATCGAGTACCGGGGAGCTGTTTTTT
j_gene: TRBJ1-6; d_gene: .; abundance: .; v_gene: TRBV7-9; CDR3aa: CASSFSGDNSPLHF; CDR3nt: TGTGCCAGCAGCTTTTCGGGGGACAATTCACCCCTCCACTTT
j_gene: TRBJ2-7; d_gene: TRBD2; abundance: .; v_gene: TRBV30; CDR3aa: CAWSPTSGVFYEQYF; CDR3nt: TGTGCCTGGAGTCCCACTAGCGGGGTATTTTACGAGCAGTACTTC
j_gene: TRBJ1-2; d_gene: TRBD1; abundance: .; v_gene: TRBV7-9; CDR3aa: CASNPMGQGVVNGYTF; CDR3nt: TGTGCCAGCAACCCCATGGGACAGGGGGTTGTCAATGGCTACACCTTC
j_gene: TRBJ1-2; d_gene: TRBD1; abundance: once; v_gene: TRBV27; CDR3aa: CASSPQWTGVYGYTF; CDR3nt: TGTGCCAGCAGCCCCCAGTGGACAGGGGTCTATGGCTACACCTTC
j_gene: TRBJ2-5; d_gene: .; abundance: .; v_gene: TRBV28; CDR3aa: CASSLSGPSETQYF; CDR3nt: TGTGCCAGCAGTTTATCCGGACCTTCGGAGACCCAGTACTTC
j_gene: TRBJ2-3; d_gene: .; abundance: .; v_gene: TRBV20-1; CDR3aa: CSALAADTQYF; CDR3nt: TGCAGTGCTTTGGCGGCAGATACGCAGTATTTT
j_gene: TRBJ1-5; d_gene: .; abundance: few; v_gene: TRBV7-2; CDR3aa: CASSLVNQPQHF; CDR3nt: TGTGCCAGCAGCTTAGTCAACCAGCCCCAGCATTTT
j_gene: TRBJ2-7; d_gene: .; abundance: .; v_gene: TRBV10-2; CDR3aa: CASSGRGGGYEQYF; CDR3nt: TGCGCCAGCAGTGGAAGAGGGGGTGGCTACGAGCAGTACTTC
j_gene: TRBJ1-4; d_gene: .; abundance: .; v_gene: TRBV29-1; CDR3aa: CSVEVFGRGKEKLFF; CDR3nt: TGCAGCGTTGAAGTTTTTGGCAGGGGAAAGGAAAAACTGTTTTTT
j_gene: TRBJ2-2; d_gene: .; abundance: few; v_gene: TRBV6-5; CDR3aa: CATLTGAHTGELFF; CDR3nt: TGTGCCACTCTGACGGGGGCGCATACCGGGGAGCTGTTTTTT
j_gene: TRBJ2-1; d_gene: TRBD1; abundance: .; v_gene: TRBV2; CDR3aa: CASSGDRRNEQFF; CDR3nt: TGTGCCAGCAGTGGGGACAGGAGGAATGAGCAGTTCTTC
j_gene: TRBJ2-1; d_gene: .; abundance: .; v_gene: TRBV10-1; CDR3aa: CASSEGQGEQFF; CDR3nt: TGCGCCAGCAGTGAGGGGCAGGGTGAGCAGTTCTTC
j_gene: TRBJ2-3; d_gene: TRBD1; abundance: .; v_gene: TRBV27; CDR3aa: CASSLYAGGADTQYF; CDR3nt: TGTGCCAGCAGTTTATATGCAGGGGGAGCAGATACGCAGTATTTT
j_gene: TRBJ1-4; d_gene: .; abundance: .; v_gene: TRBV6-1; CDR3aa: CASSTTATNEKLFF; CDR3nt: TGTGCCAGCAGTACCACAGCAACTAATGAAAAACTGTTTTTT
j_gene: TRBJ2-7; d_gene: .; abundance: .; v_gene: TRBV30; CDR3aa: CAWSQPGWEQYF; CDR3nt: TGTGCCTGGAGCCAGCCAGGGTGGGAGCAGTACTTC
j_gene: TRBJ2-7; d_gene: .; abundance: .; v_gene: TRBV11-2; CDR3aa: CASSPFDRGEQYF; CDR3nt: TGTGCCAGCAGCCCTTTCGACCGAGGCGAGCAGTACTTC
j_gene: TRBJ1-6; d_gene: TRBD1; abundance: few; v_gene: TRBV27; CDR3aa: CASSLRQGRLDSPLHF; CDR3nt: TGTGCCAGCAGTTTACGACAGGGGAGACTGGACTCACCCCTCCACTTT
j_gene: TRBJ2-7; d_gene: .; abundance: .; v_gene: TRBV5-8; CDR3aa: CASSLEKVGEQYF; CDR3nt: TGTGCCAGCAGCTTGGAGAAGGTGGGTGAGCAGTACTTC
j_gene: TRBJ1-2; d_gene: .; abundance: .; v_gene: TRBV7-9; CDR3aa: CASSLLQVAYGYTF; CDR3nt: TGTGCCAGCAGCTTATTACAGGTGGCCTATGGCTACACCTTC
j_gene: TRBJ1-5; d_gene: .; abundance: .; v_gene: TRBV19; CDR3aa: CAGSIPRGNSNQPQHF; CDR3nt: TGTGCCGGTAGTATACCGCGGGGTAATAGCAATCAGCCCCAGCATTTT
j_gene: TRBJ2-5; d_gene: .; abundance: .; v_gene: TRBV27; CDR3aa: CASSLPGSRETQYF; CDR3nt: TGTGCCAGCAGTTTACCAGGGTCACGAGAGACCCAGTACTTC
j_gene: TRBJ1-1; d_gene: .; abundance: .; v_gene: TRBV6-1; CDR3aa: CASSDNRARTEAFF; CDR3nt: TGTGCCAGCAGTGATAACAGGGCTCGCACTGAAGCTTTCTTT
j_gene: TRBJ1-2; d_gene: .; abundance: .; v_gene: TRBV7-9; CDR3aa: CASSLDLSRVNGYTF; CDR3nt: TGTGCCAGCAGCTTAGATTTATCCAGGGTGAATGGCTACACCTTC
j_gene: TRBJ1-5; d_gene: .; abundance: .; v_gene: TRBV19; CDR3aa: CASSTDSYSNQPQHF; CDR3nt: TGTGCCAGTAGTACGGACTCCTATAGCAATCAGCCCCAGCATTTT
j_gene: TRBJ2-7; d_gene: .; abundance: .; v_gene: TRBV14; CDR3aa: CASSAEVRKSYEQYF; CDR3nt: TGTGCCAGCAGCGCAGAGGTCCGCAAGTCGTACGAGCAGTACTTC
j_gene: TRBJ2-5; d_gene: .; abundance: .; v_gene: TRBV15; CDR3aa: CATSRDPGPQETQYF; CDR3nt: TGTGCCACCAGCAGAGATCCAGGCCCCCAAGAGACCCAGTACTTC
j_gene: TRBJ1-4; d_gene: TRBD1; abundance: .; v_gene: TRBV7-9; CDR3aa: CASSSTGGFEKLFF; CDR3nt: TGTGCCAGCAGCTCGACAGGGGGCTTTGAAAAACTGTTTTTT
j_gene: TRBJ1-1; d_gene: TRBD1; abundance: .; v_gene: TRBV10-2; CDR3aa: CASRGDRETEAFF; CDR3nt: TGCGCCAGCAGGGGGGACAGGGAAACTGAAGCTTTCTTT
j_gene: TRBJ2-1; d_gene: TRBD2; abundance: .; v_gene: TRBV5-4; CDR3aa: CASSLGAGGRNNEQFF; CDR3nt: TGTGCCAGCAGCTTGGGTGCGGGGGGGAGGAACAATGAGCAGTTCTTC
j_gene: TRBJ1-2; d_gene: .; abundance: .; v_gene: TRBV10-3; CDR3aa: CAISVADTSNYGYTF; CDR3nt: TGTGCCATCAGTGTCGCCGACACTTCTAACTATGGCTACACCTTC
j_gene: TRBJ2-1; d_gene: .; abundance: .; v_gene: TRBV5-1; CDR3aa: CASSLELDSSYNEQFF; CDR3nt: TGCGCCAGCAGCTTGGAGCTGGACAGCTCCTACAATGAGCAGTTCTTC
j_gene: TRBJ2-7; d_gene: .; abundance: .; v_gene: TRBV10-2; CDR3aa: CASSVGRNYEQYF; CDR3nt: TGCGCCAGCAGTGTTGGACGAAACTACGAGCAGTACTTC
j_gene: TRBJ2-1; d_gene: TRBD2; abundance: once; v_gene: TRBV7-9; CDR3aa: CASSRTSGARDEQFF; CDR3nt: TGTGCCAGCAGTCGCACTAGCGGGGCAAGAGATGAGCAGTTCTTC
j_gene: TRBJ2-7; d_gene: TRBD2; abundance: .; v_gene: TRBV5-4; CDR3aa: CASSSPRGDTYEQYF; CDR3nt: TGTGCCAGCAGCTCCCCCCGGGGGGATACCTACGAGCAGTACTTC